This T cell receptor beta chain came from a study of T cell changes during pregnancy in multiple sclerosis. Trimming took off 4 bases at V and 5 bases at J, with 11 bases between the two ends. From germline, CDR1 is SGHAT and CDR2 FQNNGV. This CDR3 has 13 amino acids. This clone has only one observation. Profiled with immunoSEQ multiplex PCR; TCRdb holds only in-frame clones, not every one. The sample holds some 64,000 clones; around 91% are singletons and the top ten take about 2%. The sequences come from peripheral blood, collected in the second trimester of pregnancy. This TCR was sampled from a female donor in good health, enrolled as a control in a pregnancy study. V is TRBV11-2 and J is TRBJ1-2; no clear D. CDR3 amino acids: CASSSRQAYGYTF. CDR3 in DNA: TGTGCCAGCAGCTCCAGGCAGGCATATGGCTACACCTTC.